The sample holds a few counts of the clone carrying this TCR beta chain. Its cognate antigen is unknown. This specimen belongs to a study of early T cells in non-severe SARS-CoV-2 infection. Study summary: The input, bulk RNA from unsorted whole blood, was sequenced, and chains were unpaired.

Researchers tagged individual cDNA molecules with unique molecular identifiers. Each CDR3 protein is one row after TCRdb ran MiXCR on the 5' RACE reads. There are 70,000 or so distinct CDR3 sequences in the sample; roughly an eighth occur only once, and about 14% lies in the top ten. Regarding the study as a whole: Matching with VDJdb favored anti-spike CD8 responses (missing private and CD4 specificities).

The CDR3 sequence is 15 residues long. The germline gives CDR1 MNHNY, CDR2 SVGAGI (reference sequence). V trimming: 6 bases; J trimming: 2 bases; junction bases outside the gene matches: 10. This clonotype originated in an adult who was a healthcare worker with PCR-confirmed SARS-CoV-2 infection or an uninfected control (not recorded which). The chain recombines TRBV6-6 with TRBJ2-7, with 7 positions matching TRBD1. The sequencing input was whole blood. The CDR3 spells CASSATGTLTYEQYF. CDR3 coding DNA: TGTGCCAGCAGCGCGACAGGGACGTTGACCTACGAGCAGTACTTC.